The 26 T cell receptor beta chains below come from one sample, sequenced in a study of blood T cell repertoires in COVID-19 (dated by TCRdb to the early 2020s). Library preparation employed the immunoSEQ multiplex PCR assay. Imported from immuneACCESS, the table was reduced by TCRdb to in-frame sequences with V and J called. These copies leave out some clones; in studies compared against another copy, an unresolved V gene accounts for under half, and the cause of the remainder is not known. Recorded for this sample are some 120,000 clones; 85% to 90% of them occurred a single time. The ten largest clonotypes hold 6.5% to 9% of the sample. What was sequenced was peripheral blood. These receptor sequences come from a man between 45 and 60 years old with acute or convalescent COVID-19.

This chain links TRBV18 with TRBJ1-2, with 8 bases fitting TRBD1. The V and J ends lost 3 bases and 8 bases, in that order; junction bases with no gene match: 8. Germline lookup yields CDR1 KGHSH and CDR2 LQKENI. The CDR3 runs to 14 residues. The CDR3 is CASSPFGQGTGYTF. Written as DNA, the CDR3 is TGTGCCAGCTCACCTTTCGGACAGGGTACAGGCTACACCTTC.

The gene calls are TRBV6-5 and TRBJ1-1; D perhaps matches TRBD1 (5 bases). V lost 2 bases to trimming and J lost 0 bases, with 10 bases between them. CDR1 and CDR2 (germline): MNHEY, SVGAGI. CDR3 length equals 15 residues. As DNA, the CDR3 is TGTGCCAGCAGTTACAGGGGTCTTTTGAACACTGAAGCTTTCTTT. It is translated as CASSYRGLLNTEAFF.

J is TRBJ1-4 and V is TRBV15, with unresolved D. The V and J ends lost 0 bases and 7 bases respectively, with 9 bases between them. The CDR3 extends over 14 amino acids. Germline V lookup: CDR1 LNHNV, CDR2 YYDKDF (reference sequence). This CDR3 reads CATSRDTGSEKLFF. The CDR3 coding sequence is TGTGCCACCAGCAGAGATACGGGTAGTGAAAAACTGTTTTTT. Full variable domain (outside the CDR3, taken from reference TRBV15 and TRBJ1-4): DAMVIQNPRYQVTQFGKPVTLSCSQTLNHNVMYWYQQKSSQAPKLLFHYYDKDFNNEADTPDNFQSRRPNTSFCFLDIRSPGLGDTAMYLCATSRDTGSEKLFFGSGTQLSVL.

V gene TRBV6-5 combines with J gene TRBJ1-2; TRBD1 agrees at 7 bases. Germline CDR1 reads MNHEY; CDR2 reads SVGAGI. J gave up 0 bases and V 2 bases, and 6 bases lay outside the gene matches. The CDR3 is made up of 16 amino acids. The chain's CDR3 is CASSYRTGPTNYGYTF. For the CDR3, the DNA is TGTGCCAGCAGTTACCGGACAGGTCCAACTAACTATGGCTACACCTTC.

The chain recombines TRBV10-2 with TRBJ2-2, with D possibly being TRBD1 (6 bases). In germline, CDR1 is WSHSY, CDR2 SAAADI. V gave up 4 bases and J gave up 5 bases, with 14 bases separating them. This CDR3 has 15 amino acids. As DNA, the CDR3 is TGCGCCAGCAGTGGGACAGCTACTGGGACCGGGGAGCTGTTTTTT. It encodes CASSGTATGTGELFF.

J is TRBJ1-6 and V is TRBV15; D ambiguous. This CDR3 spans 15 amino acids. Trimming cost V 1 base and J 8 bases, with 12 bases left between them. The germline gives CDR1 LNHNV, CDR2 YYDKDF (reference sequence). The CDR3 reads CATSRGRRMDSPLHF. Here the CDR3 DNA reads TGTGCCACCAGCAGAGGTCGGAGGATGGATTCACCCCTCCACTTT. The whole variable domain, filled in from reference TRBV15 and TRBJ1-6, reads DAMVIQNPRYQVTQFGKPVTLSCSQTLNHNVMYWYQQKSSQAPKLLFHYYDKDFNNEADTPDNFQSRRPNTSFCFLDIRSPGLGDTAMYLCATSRGRRMDSPLHFGNGTRLTVT.

The rearrangement links TRBV12-3 or TRBV12-4 to TRBJ1-1; D perhaps matches TRBD1 (6 bases). The CDR3 runs 13 residues. Trimming shortened V by 6 bases and J by 2 bases, and 10 bases separated the two germline ends. This CDR3 is CASRGQRNTEAFF. The DNA of the CDR3 is TGTGCCAGCAGAGGACAGCGAAACACTGAAGCTTTCTTT.

Notes on this clone: One junction end does not reproduce the germline sequence, and a read error may be involved. The chain recombines TRBV3-1 (or the pseudogene TRBV3-2) with TRBJ2-3; D perhaps matches TRBD1 (6 bases). CDR3 length: 14 residues. Germline V lookup: CDR1 LGHDT, CDR2 YNNKEL (reference sequence). The DNA of the CDR3 is TGTGCCAGCAGCCAAAGAGGGGGTCCAGACACGCAGTATTTT. Translation gives CASSQRGGPDTQYF.

The rearrangement links TRBV27 to TRBJ2-1, with 15 nucleotides matching TRBD2. The J segment lost 5 bases and the V segment lost 6 bases, leaving 8 bases of the junction unmatched. The CDR3 sequence is 17 residues long. In germline, CDR1 is MNHEY, CDR2 SMNVEV (reference sequence). The CDR3, as DNA: TGTGCCAGCAGAAGTAGGGGGACTAGCGGGAGGAACAATGAGCAGTTCTTC. Its protein product is CASRSRGTSGRNNEQFF.

CDR3 in DNA: TGTGCCAGCAGCCCCGGGAGGGGTTTAAGGTTGAGTACTGAAGCTTTCTTT. It codes for CASSPGRGLRLSTEAFF. The chain carries TRBV11-2 and TRBJ1-1; D possibly corresponds to TRBD1 (5 bases). V lost 5 bases and J lost 5, with 24 bases in between. The CDR3 runs to 17 residues. CDR1 SGHAT and CDR2 FQNNGV come from the germline V gene.

The sample holds many counts of this clone. The gene calls are TRBV9 and TRBJ1-3; D is possibly TRBD1 (6 bases). Germline V lookup: CDR1 SGDLS, CDR2 YYNGEE. The CDR3 contains 13 residues. Trimming pared 4 bases from V and 8 bases from J, leaving 13 bases between. The CDR3 bases are TGTGCCAGCAGCCCGACAGGTTCATACACCATATATTTT. It is translated as CASSPTGSYTIYF.

This chain links TRBV5-1 with TRBJ2-3; 14 bases line up with TRBD2. V trimming: 4 bases; J trimming: 2 bases; junction bases outside the gene matches: 9. Germline CDR1 and CDR2: SGHRS and YFSETQ. The CDR3 is 18 amino acids. Written as DNA, the CDR3 is TGCGCCAGCAGCCGGGGACTAGCGGGAGCGCCTCCCACAGATACGCAGTATTTT. It translates to CASSRGLAGAPPTDTQYF.

CDR3 residues: CASSQIQGALDGYTF. CDR3 nucleotide sequence: TGCGCCAGCAGCCAAATACAGGGGGCGCTTGATGGCTACACCTTC. The chain links TRBV4-1 to TRBJ1-2, with TRBD1 matching over 9 bases. This CDR3 is built from 15 residues. V lost 2 bases to trimming and J lost 6 bases; unmatched junction nucleotides: 7. From germline, CDR1 is MGHRA and CDR2 YSYEKL.

The rearrangement joins TRBV5-1 to TRBJ2-2; no clear D. The V end was cut by 0 bases, the J end by 4 bases, with 10 bases between. Per the germline V gene, CDR1 is SGHRS and CDR2 is YFSETQ. This CDR3 comprises 15 residues. The chain's CDR3 is CASSLESRVTGELFF. The CDR3 DNA reads as TGCGCCAGCAGCTTGGAGAGTCGGGTCACCGGGGAGCTGTTTTTT.

This chain joins TRBV10-3 and TRBJ2-3; D possibly corresponds to TRBD2 (5 bases). This CDR3 has 16 amino acids. V was cut by 6 bases and J by 0 bases, with 16 bases left in between. Germline values: CDR1 ENHRY, CDR2 SYGVKD. The CDR3 DNA reads as TGTGCCATCAGCCCCGGAAGCGGCACTAGCACAGATACGCAGTATTTT. It codes for CAISPGSGTSTDTQYF.

This chain uses TRBV19 with TRBJ1-1, with 10 bases lining up with TRBD1. The CDR3 totals 17 residues. The germline gives CDR1 LNHDA, CDR2 SQIVND (reference sequence). The V gene end was trimmed by 3 bases and the J gene end by 4 bases; junction bases not matched to a gene: 11. The CDR3 protein is CASSMARGDRGRTEAFF. CDR3 nucleotides: TGTGCCAGTAGTATGGCTAGGGGGGACAGGGGCCGCACTGAAGCTTTCTTT.

CDR3 amino acids: CASSSDTQNTGELFF. The CDR3 nucleotides read TGCGCCAGCAGCTCCGACACCCAGAACACCGGGGAGCTGTTTTTT. This chain links TRBV5-1 with TRBJ2-2; unclear D gene. Germline lookup yields CDR1 SGHRS and CDR2 YFSETQ. V shed 3 bases and J shed 1 base, with 10 bases lying between them. CDR3 length: 15 residues.

The sample holds one count of this clone. The chain has TRBV7-9 and TRBJ2-2, with D possibly TRBD1 on 6 matching bases. Germline V gene lookup returns CDR1 SEHNR and CDR2 FQNEAQ (reference sequence). Deletions cut 3 bases from V and 5 bases from J, with 10 bases between. This CDR3 contains 14 residues. CDR3 sequence: CASSLRTGTGELFF. The CDR3 DNA is TGTGCCAGCAGCTTGAGAACAGGGACCGGGGAGCTGTTTTTT.

The chain combines TRBV2 with TRBJ1-6; 8 nucleotides align to TRBD1. The germline V gene has CDR1 SNHLY and CDR2 FYNNEI. This CDR3 spans 17 amino acids. Trimming removed 5 bases from V and 7 bases from J; junction bases left unmatched: 13. CDR3 nucleotide sequence: TGTGCCAGCAGTCCCCGAGGGCGACAGGGGAGGAATTCACCCCTCCACTTT. Protein product: CASSPRGRQGRNSPLHF.

The V and J genes are TRBV5-6 and TRBJ1-2; 7 nucleotides agree with TRBD1. CDR3 length: 13 residues. V gave up 4 bases and J gave up 2 bases; unmatched junction bases: 2. Looked up from germline, CDR1 is SGHDT and CDR2 is YYEEEE. The CDR3 DNA reads as TGTGCCAGCAGCCCGGACAGGAACTATGGCTACACCTTC. It yields the protein CASSPDRNYGYTF.

The chain has TRBV11-2 and TRBJ1-1; weak D call: TRBD1 (6 bases). From germline, CDR1 is SGHAT and CDR2 FQNNGV. Deletions cut 3 bases from V and 5 bases from J, with 13 bases between. There are 14 residues in the CDR3. The CDR3 loop reads CASSFSTGTTEAFF. The CDR3 DNA reads as TGTGCCAGCAGCTTCTCGACAGGTACAACTGAAGCTTTCTTT. Based on the CDR3 plus reference TRBV11-2 and TRBJ1-1, the full variable domain is EAGVAQSPRYKIIEKRQSVAFWCNPISGHATLYWYQQILGQGPKLLIQFQNNGVVDDSQLPKDRFSAERLKGVDSTLKIQPAKLEDSAVYLCASSFSTGTTEAFFGQGTRLTVV.

This chain uses TRBV7-8 with TRBJ1-1, with D possibly matching TRBD1 (6 bases). Germline CDR1 is SGHVS and CDR2 is FQNEAQ. The CDR3 is 15 residues long. V lost 3 bases, J lost 4 bases, and 15 bases lay in between. The CDR3 region is CASSFKQGFVTEAFF. The CDR3 region has the DNA TGTGCCAGCAGCTTTAAGCAGGGGTTCGTCACTGAAGCTTTCTTT.

The gene calls are TRBV6-5 and TRBJ2-5, with D perhaps TRBD1 (6 bases). This CDR3 is built from 14 residues. With 2 bases removed from V and 5 bases from J, the gap between germline ends came to 12 bases. CDR1 is MNHEY and CDR2 is SVGAGI in the germline V gene. The CDR3 nucleotides read TGTGCCAGCAGTTACCTGGGGGCTGGGGAGACCCAGTACTTC. This translates into CASSYLGAGETQYF.

This rearrangement joins TRBV5-1 to TRBJ2-1, with 8 bases matching TRBD2. Losses at the gene ends were 5 bases for V and 3 bases for J; bases not matched to a gene: 7. This CDR3 comprises 15 residues. Germline CDR1 reads SGHRS; CDR2 reads YFSETQ. CDR3 bases: TGCGCCAGCAGGAAAGCGGGAGCTGTCTACAATGAGCAGTTCTTC. It yields the protein CASRKAGAVYNEQFF.

V is TRBV18 and J is TRBJ2-2, with 7 bases that match TRBD1. The CDR3 is made up of 16 amino acids. V lost 2 bases to trimming and J lost 6 bases; unmatched junction nucleotides: 9. Germline CDR1 reads KGHSH; CDR2 reads LQKENI. CDR3 bases: TGTGCCAGCTCACCATACGGGACAGCCTTTGCCGGGGAGCTGTTTTTT. This sequence encodes CASSPYGTAFAGELFF.

The V and J genes are TRBV19 and TRBJ1-5; TRBD1 agrees at 9 bases. The CDR3 spans 15 residues. The junction had 6 bases not matched to a gene; V was cut back by 5 bases and J by 4 bases. Per germline, CDR1 LNHDA and CDR2 SQIVND (reference sequence). CDR3 coding DNA: TGTGCCAGTAGTGTGGACAGGGGAGCAAATCAGCCCCAGCATTTT. Its protein product is CASSVDRGANQPQHF.